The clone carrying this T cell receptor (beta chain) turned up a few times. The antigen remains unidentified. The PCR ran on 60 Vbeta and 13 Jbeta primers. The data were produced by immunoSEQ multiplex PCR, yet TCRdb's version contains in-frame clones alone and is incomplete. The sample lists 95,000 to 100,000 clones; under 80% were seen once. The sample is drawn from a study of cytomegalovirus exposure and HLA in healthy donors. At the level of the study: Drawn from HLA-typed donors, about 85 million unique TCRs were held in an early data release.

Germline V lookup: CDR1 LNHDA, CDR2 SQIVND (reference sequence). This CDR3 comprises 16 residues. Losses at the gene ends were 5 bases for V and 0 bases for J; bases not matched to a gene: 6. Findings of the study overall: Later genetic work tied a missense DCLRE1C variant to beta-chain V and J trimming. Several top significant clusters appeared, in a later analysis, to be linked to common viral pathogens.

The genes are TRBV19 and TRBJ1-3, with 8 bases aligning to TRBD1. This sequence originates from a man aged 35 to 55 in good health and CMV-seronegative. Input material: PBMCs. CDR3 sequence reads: CASSPWGQDSGNTIYF. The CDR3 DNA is TGTGCCAGTAGTCCGTGGGGACAGGACTCTGGAAACACCATATATTTT.